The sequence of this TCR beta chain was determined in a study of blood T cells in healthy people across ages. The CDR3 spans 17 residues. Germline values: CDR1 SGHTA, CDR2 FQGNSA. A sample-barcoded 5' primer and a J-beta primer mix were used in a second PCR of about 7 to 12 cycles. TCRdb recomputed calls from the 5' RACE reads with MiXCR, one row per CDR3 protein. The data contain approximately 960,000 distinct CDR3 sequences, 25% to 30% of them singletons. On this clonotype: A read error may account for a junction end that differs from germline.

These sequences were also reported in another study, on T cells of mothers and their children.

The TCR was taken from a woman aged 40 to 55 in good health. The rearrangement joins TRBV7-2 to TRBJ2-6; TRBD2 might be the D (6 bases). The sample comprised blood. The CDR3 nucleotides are TGTGCCACCTACAAACGATCGACGGGGACTGGGGCCAACGTCCCGACTTTC. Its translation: CATYKRSTGTGANVPTF.